The 32 T cell receptor beta chains reported below all come from one sample, sequenced in a study of long-term antiretroviral therapy in people with HIV. Version v3.0 of the immunoSEQ assay was performed at survey level. The assay was immunoSEQ multiplex PCR, and TCRdb's table has in-frame clones only and misses some. The sample contains 25,000 to 35,000 clones, about nine tenths of which appear only once. The specimen was unsorted PBMCs, collected 5 years before starting antiretroviral therapy. The receptor set was obtained from a middle-aged man with HIV.

This sequence joins TRBV7-9 and TRBJ2-5; TRBD1 agrees at 7 bases. The trim removed 1 base at V and 1 base at J, leaving 6 bases unmatched. Germline CDR1 reads SEHNR; CDR2 reads FQNEAQ (reference sequence). The CDR3 spans 16 residues. This CDR3 is CASSLGVGQPQETQYF. The CDR3 DNA reads as TGTGCCAGCAGCTTAGGGGTGGGACAGCCCCAAGAGACCCAGTACTTC.

V and J are TRBV4-3 and TRBJ2-2; D ambiguous. The germline CDR1 and CDR2 sequences are LGHNA and YSLEER. This CDR3 has 14 amino acids. V lost 1 base and J lost 5, with 8 bases in between. The CDR3 DNA reads TGCGCCAGCAGCCAAGTCGGTGGGACCGGGGAGCTGTTTTTT. Translated, it gives CASSQVGGTGELFF.

The table lists this clone with a count of one. This chain joins TRBV12-5 and TRBJ2-3, with D perhaps matching TRBD2 (6 bases). The V and J ends lost 2 bases and 11 bases respectively, with 17 bases between them. The CDR3 consists of 14 residues. From germline, CDR1 is LGHNT and CDR2 FRNRAP. CDR3 sequence reads: CASGLKGGPWVQYF. The CDR3, as DNA: TGTGCTAGTGGTTTGAAAGGAGGGCCCTGGGTGCAGTATTTT.

In DNA form, the CDR3 reads TGTGCCAGCAGCGTCCTGGGGGCGCAGGGAGAGACCCAGTACTTC. Translating it yields CASSVLGAQGETQYF. This chain joins TRBV11-2 and TRBJ2-5; D is perhaps TRBD1 (6 bases). This CDR3 is built from 15 residues. Germline V gene sequence: CDR1 SGHAT, CDR2 FQNNGV. V lost 5 bases to trimming and J lost 4 bases, with 17 bases between them.

The CDR3, as DNA: TGTGCCAGCTCACCATATGGTCCCATCTCTGGGGCCAACGTCCTGACTTTC. As protein: CASSPYGPISGANVLTF. V is TRBV18 and J is TRBJ2-6, with no clear D. CDR3 length: 17 residues. The germline V gene encodes CDR1 KGHSH and CDR2 LQKENI. V gave up 2 bases and J gave up 0 bases, with 11 bases separating them.

V gene TRBV29-1 combines with J gene TRBJ1-1; D may be TRBD1 (5 bases). Trimming left V 0 bases short and J 13 bases short, with 15 bases between. CDR3 length: 12 amino acids. The germline CDR1 and CDR2 sequences are SQVTM and ANQGSEA. The CDR3, as DNA: TGCAGCGTTGAAGATATGAGGGGTGGAGGTTTCTTT. Its protein is CSVEDMRGGGFF.

The genes are TRBV5-1 and TRBJ2-5; D is unresolved. Between the trimmed V and J ends, which lost 0 bases and 1 base, there was a span of 13 bases. Germline lookup yields CDR1 SGHRS and CDR2 YFSETQ. The CDR3 totals 16 residues. CDR3 region: CASSLAPPTGQETQYF. CDR3 DNA: TGCGCCAGCAGCTTGGCCCCCCCGACCGGCCAAGAGACCCAGTACTTC. Filled out from reference TRBV5-1 and TRBJ2-5, the complete variable domain reads KAGVTQTPRYLIKTRGQQVTLSCSPISGHRSVSWYQQTPGQGLQFLFEYFSETQRNKGNFPGRFSGRQFSNSRSEMNVSTLELGDSALYLCASSLAPPTGQETQYFGPGTRLLVL.

V gene TRBV10-3 combines with J gene TRBJ1-1; 7 bases fit TRBD1. Germline CDR1 ENHRY, CDR2 SYGVKD. V dropped 7 bases and J dropped 4; count of bases not matched to a gene: 6. The CDR3 has 13 amino acids. The CDR3 loop reads CAIIDRESTEAFF. CDR3 nucleotide sequence: TGTGCCATCATTGACAGGGAATCCACTGAAGCTTTCTTT.

V gene TRBV5-4 combines with J gene TRBJ2-5; D gene unclear. Trimming cost V 2 bases and J 1 base, with 9 bases left between them. In germline, CDR1 is SGHNT, CDR2 YYREEE (reference sequence). This CDR3 contains 14 residues. The CDR3 loop is CASSFQASQETQYF. As DNA, the CDR3 is TGTGCCAGCAGCTTTCAAGCTTCCCAAGAGACCCAGTACTTC.

The chain couples TRBV15 to TRBJ2-1; 11 bases are a match to TRBD2. The CDR3 extends over 14 amino acids. J gave up 6 bases and V 7 bases, and 5 bases lay outside the gene matches. CDR1 LNHNV and CDR2 YYDKDF come from the germline V gene (reference sequence). The DNA of the CDR3 is TGTGCCACCAAAGGTAGCGGGGGGGCCAATGAGCAGTTCTTC. It translates to CATKGSGGANEQFF.

The rearrangement links TRBV6-1 to TRBJ1-5; unclear D gene. The ends were cut back, 3 bases at V and 8 bases at J, with 17 bases in the middle. The CDR3 is made up of 15 amino acids. Germline V gene sequence: CDR1 MNHNS, CDR2 SASEGT. The CDR3 DNA reads TGTGCCAGCAGTGACAACGGCCGACTGTGGGAGCCCCAGCATTTT. Translation: CASSDNGRLWEPQHF.

The CDR3 loop is CASTERHTNTGELFF. The CDR3 nucleotides read TGTGCCAGCACCGAACGACATACGAACACCGGGGAGCTGTTTTTT. V is TRBV6-5 and J is TRBJ2-2; D remains unclear. Trimming left V 7 bases short and J 0 bases short, with 12 bases between. The CDR3 loop spans 15 amino acids. Per the germline V gene, CDR1 is MNHEY and CDR2 is SVGAGI.

The rearrangement joins TRBV10-1 to TRBJ2-3; 14 bases line up with TRBD2. V lost 9 bases, J lost 0 bases, and 11 bases stayed unmatched. This CDR3 contains 18 residues. Germline loops: CDR1 WNHNN, CDR2 SYGVQD (reference sequence). The CDR3 coding sequence is TGCGCCAGTCTCGGACTAGCGGGAGGAGGGGGTAGCACAGATACGCAGTATTTT. This gives the protein CASLGLAGGGGSTDTQYF.

The chain combines TRBV7-3 with TRBJ2-1, with D perhaps matching TRBD1 or TRBD2 (6 bases each). The CDR3 sequence is 18 residues long. Germline V gene sequence: CDR1 SGHTA, CDR2 FQGTGA. V was cut by 1 base and J by 2 bases, with 18 bases left in between. CDR3 bases: TGTGCCAGCAGCTTAAAGGGGGTTTGGAGGGGCCCCTACAATGAGCAGTTCTTC. It codes for CASSLKGVWRGPYNEQFF.

J is TRBJ1-1 and V is TRBV10-3; D may be TRBD1 (5 bases). Germline V lookup: CDR1 ENHRY, CDR2 SYGVKD. The CDR3 is 12 residues long. The germline V and J ends were trimmed by 3 bases and 10 bases, with 12 bases remaining between them. The CDR3 reads CAISDSQRGAFF. Written as DNA, the CDR3 is TGTGCCATCAGTGACAGCCAGAGGGGAGCTTTCTTT.

This chain links TRBV5-8 with TRBJ2-1; D unresolved. This CDR3 has 13 amino acids. CDR1 SGHTS and CDR2 YDEGEE come from the germline V gene. Between the trimmed V and J ends, which lost 2 bases and 4 bases, there was a span of 7 bases. CDR3 region: CASSFRLYNEQFF. CDR3 coding DNA: TGTGCCAGCAGCTTCCGACTTTACAATGAGCAGTTCTTC. Variable domain in full (rest from reference TRBV5-8 and TRBJ2-1): EAGVTQSPTHLIKTRGQQATLRCSPISGHTSVYWYQQALGLGLQFLLWYDEGEERNRGNFPPRFSGRQFPNYSSELNVNALELEDSALYLCASSFRLYNEQFFGPGTRLTVL.

J is TRBJ2-1 and V is TRBV7-3, with 9 bases matching TRBD1. The CDR3 has 13 amino acids. Germline trimming cut 4 bases from V and 6 bases from J; bases unmatched to any gene: 1. Germline CDR1 SGHTA, CDR2 FQGTGA. The CDR3: CASSSGQGNEQFF. CDR3 nucleotide sequence: TGTGCCAGCAGCTCGGGACAGGGCAATGAGCAGTTCTTC.

V gene TRBV5-1 combines with J gene TRBJ2-5; TRBD1 aligns across 9 bases. The CDR3 spans 15 residues. V lost 1 base to trimming and J lost 4 bases; unmatched junction nucleotides: 5. CDR1 SGHRS and CDR2 YFSETQ come from the germline V gene. Here the CDR3 reads CASSLSETGGETQYF. The CDR3 nucleotides are TGCGCCAGCAGCTTGTCGGAGACAGGGGGAGAGACCCAGTACTTC.

The CDR3 DNA is TGTGCCAGCAGCTTAACAGCGAACTCTGGGGCCAACGTCCTGACTTTC. Translation: CASSLTANSGANVLTF. The chain uses TRBV7-9 and TRBJ2-6; no firm D call. Deletions cut 2 bases from V and 0 bases from J, with 8 bases between. Germline loops: CDR1 SEHNR, CDR2 FQNEAQ (reference sequence). The CDR3 covers 16 residues. The full variable domain, in which reference TRBV7-9 and TRBJ2-6 provide the parts outside the CDR3, is DTGVSQNPRHKITKRGQNVTFRCDPISEHNRLYWYRQTLGQGPEFLTYFQNEAQLEKSRLLSDRFSAERPKGSFSTLEIQRTEQGDSAMYLCASSLTANSGANVLTFGAGSRLTVL.

The genes are TRBV6-6 and TRBJ1-1; 8 nucleotides match TRBD1. Germline lookup yields CDR1 MNHNY and CDR2 SVGAGI (reference sequence). The V and J ends lost 6 bases and 10 bases, in that order; junction bases with no gene match: 7. This CDR3 has 12 residues. The CDR3 bases are TGTGCCAGCAGCCAGACAGGGGACGGAGCTTTCTTT. Protein sequence: CASSQTGDGAFF.

This clone was detected only once. V is TRBV9 and J is TRBJ2-1; 11 bases are a match to TRBD2. V shed 0 bases, J shed 2 bases, and the junction held 19 bases outside the gene matches. Per the germline V gene, CDR1 is SGDLS and CDR2 is YYNGEE. The CDR3 sequence is 22 residues long. The CDR3 sequence is CASSVAQRVPSGGRSTYNEQFF. For the CDR3, the DNA is TGTGCCAGCAGCGTAGCTCAAAGGGTCCCTAGCGGGGGGAGGTCCACCTACAATGAGCAGTTCTTC.

The CDR3 DNA follows: TGTGCCAGCAGTTACGGGTCCTACCGGGGAGAGACCCAGTACTTC. Residues: CASSYGSYRGETQYF. This chain joins TRBV6-5 and TRBJ2-5; possible D gene TRBD2, 5 bases. Germline loops: CDR1 MNHEY, CDR2 SVGAGI. V dropped 2 bases and J dropped 4 bases, with 14 bases sitting between them. The CDR3 is made up of 15 amino acids.

This rearrangement joins TRBV5-1 to TRBJ2-5; no definite D call. Germline lookup yields CDR1 SGHRS and CDR2 YFSETQ. The germline V and J ends were trimmed by 4 bases and 5 bases, with 12 bases remaining between them. The length of the CDR3 is 13 residues. The CDR3: CASSAWWMETQYF. In DNA, the CDR3 is TGCGCCAGCAGCGCCTGGTGGATGGAGACCCAGTACTTC.

This clone appeared once. The genes are TRBV2 and TRBJ2-7; 10 bases line up with TRBD2. The CDR3 sequence is 13 residues long. After removal of 7 bases from V and 4 bases from J, the junction contained 4 bases not matched to a gene. Germline lookup yields CDR1 SNHLY and CDR2 FYNNEI. The CDR3 is CASNGLAAYEQYF. The CDR3 DNA follows: TGTGCCAGCAATGGACTAGCGGCTTACGAGCAGTACTTC.

The V gene is TRBV5-1, the J gene TRBJ2-7, with D possibly TRBD1 on 6 matching bases. The CDR3 length is 13 residues. Germline values: CDR1 SGHRS, CDR2 YFSETQ. Trimming removed 4 bases at V and 7 bases at J, with 15 bases between. The CDR3 reads CASSPRGIEEQYF. The DNA of the CDR3 is TGCGCCAGCAGCCCAAGGGGGATTGAGGAGCAGTACTTC.

The gene calls are TRBV29-1 and TRBJ2-1; the D gene is possibly TRBD1 (5 bases). The CDR3 has 13 amino acids. Trimming pared 3 bases from V and 7 bases from J, leaving 13 bases between. Germline-derived CDR1 and CDR2 are SQVTM and ANQGSEA. As DNA, the CDR3 is TGCAGCGTTGACAGGGAATTGTGGAATGAGCAGTTCTTC. Protein product: CSVDRELWNEQFF.

V gene TRBV19 combines with J gene TRBJ2-3; tentative D call: TRBD2 (6 bases). V was trimmed by 0 bases and J by 9 bases, leaving 13 bases between them. Looked up from germline, CDR1 is LNHDA and CDR2 is SQIVND (reference sequence). This CDR3 spans 14 amino acids. The CDR3 DNA sequence: TGTGCCAGTAGTATAGATTGGGACTTCAACACGCAGTATTTT. Protein: CASSIDWDFNTQYF.

The chain combines TRBV18 with TRBJ1-6, with 8 positions matching TRBD1. Germline values: CDR1 KGHSH, CDR2 LQKENI. V lost 5 bases and J lost 10; bases outside the gene matches: 10. The CDR3 has 15 amino acids. Written as DNA, the CDR3 is TGTGCCAGCTCAAAAGGACAGGGTGATGGATCACCCCTCCACTTT. This translates into CASSKGQGDGSPLHF. Using reference TRBV18 and TRBJ1-6 for the parts outside the CDR3, the full variable domain is NAGVMQNPRHLVRRRGQEARLRCSPMKGHSHVYWYRQLPEEGLKFMVYLQKENIIDESGMPKERFSAEFPKEGPSILRIQQVVRGDSAAYFCASSKGQGDGSPLHFGNGTRLTVT.

The chain has TRBV11-2 and TRBJ2-6; D may match TRBD1 or TRBD2 (5 bases each). Deletions cut 4 bases from V and 2 bases from J, with 15 bases between. Germline CDR1 is SGHAT and CDR2 is FQNNGV. There are 17 residues in the CDR3. Written as DNA, the CDR3 is TGTGCCAGCAGCTCCTACAGGTTGGGGGCTGGGGCCAACGTCCTGACTTTC. Protein sequence: CASSSYRLGAGANVLTF.

V gene TRBV25-1 combines with J gene TRBJ1-4; no firm D call. Trimming removed 10 bases from V and 3 bases from J, with 12 bases in between. CDR1 and CDR2 (germline): MGHDK, SYGVNS. The CDR3 contains 13 residues. The CDR3 protein is CATQGPANEKLFF. DNA of the CDR3: TGTGCCACCCAAGGCCCAGCTAATGAAAAACTGTTTTTT.

The rearrangement links TRBV5-6 to TRBJ1-1, with 9 bases matching TRBD1. Per germline, CDR1 SGHDT and CDR2 YYEEEE. Germline trimming cut 1 base from V and 6 bases from J; bases unmatched to any gene: 4. The CDR3 sequence is 14 residues long. CDR3 nucleotide sequence: TGTGCCAGCAGCTTGAGGGACAGGGTCCCTGAAGCTTTCTTT. Protein product: CASSLRDRVPEAFF.

J is TRBJ2-1 and V is TRBV2, with 10 bases identical to TRBD2. Losses at the gene ends were 10 bases for V and 4 bases for J; bases not matched to a gene: 10. Germline V gene lookup returns CDR1 SNHLY and CDR2 FYNNEI. This CDR3 has 15 residues. The chain's CDR3 is CATRYRAGGYNEQFF. The CDR3 bases are TGTGCCACACGTTACAGAGCGGGGGGGTACAATGAGCAGTTCTTC.